This is a list of T cell receptor beta chains from one sample in a study of CD8 T cells in ankylosing spondylitis. One entry per CDR3 protein results from TCRdb running MiXCR on the 5' RACE reads. The table includes around 390,000 distinct CDR3 sequences, approximately 20% detected once. The specimen was blood, either unsorted or a sorted T cell fraction (not recorded which). The origin of the receptors is a male donor with ankylosing spondylitis. CDR3s include the opening cysteine and the closing phenylalanine or tryptophan. A D gene is named only where the DNA matches it firmly. The size of a clone is reported for some rows only, either as once, few or many, or as a class for expanded clones.

abundance	d_gene	v_gene	j_gene	CDR3nt	CDR3aa
NA	NA	TRBV3-1	TRBJ1-2	TGTGCCAGCAGCCAAGACGGGGGGAGCAACTATGGCTACACCTTC	CASSQDGGSNYGYTF
NA	NA	TRBV6-1	TRBJ1-6	TGTGCCAGCAGTACCCGGACGGCAGATAATTCACCCCTCCACTTT	CASSTRTADNSPLHF
NA	TRBD1	TRBV28	TRBJ2-1	TGTGCCAGCAGTTATGTACTAGGACAGGGGTTGGATGAGCAGTTCTTC	CASSYVLGQGLDEQFF
NA	NA	TRBV20-1	TRBJ1-3	TGCAGTGCTAGCAGCCTCGCAGATGGAAACACCATATATTTT	CSASSLADGNTIYF
few	NA	TRBV21-1	TRBJ1-5	TGTGCCAGCAGCTTCCCTCGGAGACCGCGCAATCAGCCCCAGCATTTT	CASSFPRRPRNQPQHF
few	NA	TRBV6-1	TRBJ2-1	TGTGCCAGCGGAGAGGGGGGGATCCCCACCAATGAGCAGTTCTTC	CASGEGGIPTNEQFF
few	TRBD2	TRBV3-1	TRBJ2-2	TGTGCCAGCAGCCAAGGGGGGGGCACCGGGGAGCTGTTTTTT	CASSQGGGTGELFF
many	TRBD1	TRBV11-2	TRBJ1-2	TGTGCCAGCACCCAGACCACAGGGGGCGCGAATGGCTACACCTTC	CASTQTTGGANGYTF
NA	NA	TRBV20-1	TRBJ2-5	TGCAGTGCTAGCGCAGTTAAGGAGACCCAGTACTTC	CSASAVKETQYF
few	TRBD1	TRBV7-2	TRBJ2-7	TGTGCCAGCAGCTTAGTTGGGGACAGGGTCCACGAGCAGTACTTC	CASSLVGDRVHEQYF
many	NA	TRBV29-1	TRBJ2-7	TGCAGCGTGGCGACTAGTTCCTACGAGCAGTACTTC	CSVATSSYEQYF
NA	NA	TRBV9	TRBJ2-1	TGTGCCAGCAGCGTAACTTCCAGGGCTAATGAGCAGTTCTTC	CASSVTSRANEQFF
many	TRBD2	TRBV29-1	TRBJ2-3	TGCAGCGTTGAAGGCGGGAGTCGCACAGATACGCAGTATTTT	CSVEGGSRTDTQYF
few	NA	TRBV5-1	TRBJ2-2	TGCGCCAGCAGCTTGGTGGCGGGCTACACCGGGGAGCTGTTTTTT	CASSLVAGYTGELFF
few	NA	TRBV28	TRBJ1-5	TGTGCCACCTTCGGGGGCAATCAGCCCCAGCATTTT	CATFGGNQPQHF
NA	TRBD2	TRBV3-1	TRBJ2-7	TGTGCCAGCAGCCACAAGGGACTAGTCTCCTACGAGCAGTACTTC	CASSHKGLVSYEQYF
few	TRBD1	TRBV9	TRBJ2-4	TGTGCCAGCAGCGTAGGACAGGGGAAAAACATTCAGTACTTC	CASSVGQGKNIQYF
few	NA	TRBV5-1	TRBJ2-7	TGCGCCAGCAGCTTGGGAGCGTTATACGAGCAGTACTTC	CASSLGALYEQYF
few	TRBD2	TRBV11-2	TRBJ2-1	TGTGCCAGCAGCGGCCTAGCGGGAGTTCTTGAGCAGTTCTTC	CASSGLAGVLEQFF
NA	NA	TRBV12-3/TRBV12-4	TRBJ2-2	TGTGCCAGCAGGGCCGGGCCCGGGGAGCTGTTTTTT	CASRAGPGELFF
few	NA	TRBV29-1	TRBJ2-5	TGCAGCGTGGAAGAGGCCCAAGAGACCCAGTACTTC	CSVEEAQETQYF
many	NA	TRBV18	TRBJ2-1	TGTGCCAGCTCACCACAGCGTGGGAATGAGCAGTTCTTC	CASSPQRGNEQFF
few	NA	TRBV10-3	TRBJ2-1	TGTGCCATCAAGCCGGGTCGCAATGACAATGAGCAGTTCTTC	CAIKPGRNDNEQFF
many	TRBD1	TRBV9	TRBJ1-5	TGTGCCAGCAGCGCAGGGACAGGTTATCAGCCCCAGCATTTT	CASSAGTGYQPQHF
few	NA	TRBV7-2	TRBJ2-5	TGTGCCAGCAGCCGTCTTCTAGCGCTACAAGAGACCCAGTACTTC	CASSRLLALQETQYF
NA	NA	TRBV7-9	TRBJ2-5	TGTGCCAGCAGCTTAGCGGGATTCCTTATGGAGACCCAGTACTTC	CASSLAGFLMETQYF
many	TRBD2	TRBV24-1	TRBJ2-1	TGTGCCACCAGTGATTATACTAGCGGGTTCAACAATGAGCAGTTCTTC	CATSDYTSGFNNEQFF
NA	NA	TRBV20-1	TRBJ2-7	TGCAGTGCTACCCGGCCAGGCACCTACGAGCAGTACTTC	CSATRPGTYEQYF
NA	NA	TRBV5-1	TRBJ1-6	TGCGCCAGCAGCCTGGAGAGGGGTTATTCACCCCTCCACTTT	CASSLERGYSPLHF
NA	TRBD2	TRBV20-1	TRBJ2-3	TGCAGTGCCTGGTCAGGGATAGCGGGGAGAGCTACAGATACGCAGTATTTT	CSAWSGIAGRATDTQYF
NA	TRBD1	TRBV9	TRBJ2-5	TGTGCCAGCAGCGCAACCGGGACAGGGGGTGAGACCCAGTACTTC	CASSATGTGGETQYF
NA	NA	TRBV18	TRBJ1-1	TGTGCCAGCTCACCGGGCCGGGGCACTGAAGCTTTCTTT	CASSPGRGTEAFF
few	TRBD1	TRBV18	TRBJ2-6	TGTGCCAGCACTATCACAGGGGCTGGGGCCAACGTCCTGACTTTC	CASTITGAGANVLTF
NA	NA	TRBV10-2	TRBJ2-1	TGCGCCAGCAGTGAGCCCGGACTATACAATGAGCAGTTCTTC	CASSEPGLYNEQFF
few	TRBD1	TRBV7-9	TRBJ1-4	TGTGCCAGCAGCCCCCGGACAGGGGCGGAGGACGAAAAACTGTTTTTT	CASSPRTGAEDEKLFF
few	TRBD1	TRBV5-1	TRBJ2-5	TGCGCCAGCAGCCCTGACAGGGCTACAGAGACCCAGTACTTC	CASSPDRATETQYF
NA	TRBD2	TRBV5-5	TRBJ2-3	TGTGCCAGCAGCTTGGACGTGGCCCGGGGTAGCGGGATAGGACGTCGCACAGATACGCAGTATTTT	CASSLDVARGSGIGRRTDTQYF
many	NA	TRBV3-1	TRBJ1-1	TGTGCCAGCAGCCAAGTGCGGGGATCTGAAGCTTTCTTT	CASSQVRGSEAFF
NA	NA	TRBV12-3/TRBV12-4	TRBJ1-5	TGTGCCAGCGGGACCGGGACCACCTATAGCAATCAGCCCCAGCATTTT	CASGTGTTYSNQPQHF
NA	NA	TRBV5-1	TRBJ1-5	TGCGCCAGCAGCTTGGGGATGGATAGCAATCAGCCCCAGCATTTT	CASSLGMDSNQPQHF
few	TRBD2	TRBV4-2	TRBJ2-1	TGTGCCAGCAGCCTAATACTAGCGGAGGCCGGCAATGAGCAGTTCTTC	CASSLILAEAGNEQFF
many	NA	TRBV5-1	TRBJ1-6	TGCGCCAGCAGCTTGGTTGCAGCGAATTCACCCCTCCACTTT	CASSLVAANSPLHF
NA	TRBD1	TRBV11-1	TRBJ1-1	TGTGCCAGCAGCTTAGGCGGGACAGGGGGGATTATGAACACTGAAGCTTTCTTT	CASSLGGTGGIMNTEAFF
few	NA	TRBV11-2	TRBJ2-7	TGTGCCAGCACGAAAACTCAGACATCTCTTAGGGAGCAGTACTTC	CASTKTQTSLREQYF
few	TRBD2	TRBV19	TRBJ2-7	TGTGCCAGTAGTAGACTAGCGGGAAAAACCTACGAGCAGTACTTC	CASSRLAGKTYEQYF